These 16 T cell receptor beta chains were sequenced from one sample in a study of identical twins. TCRdb re-called the 5' RACE reads with MiXCR, one entry per CDR3 protein. In the table there are about 720,000 distinct CDR3 sequences, less than 10% of which are singletons. The same sample was also studied in work on yellow fever vaccine responses in identical twins.

The specimen was PBMCs. All receptors come from a woman between 18 and 30 years old in good health.

The chain couples TRBV20-1 to TRBJ2-7; possible D gene TRBD2, 5 bases. Trimming pared 0 bases from V and 4 bases from J, leaving 13 bases between. The CDR3 is 14 amino acids. CDR1 DFQATT and CDR2 SNEGSKA come from the germline V gene (reference sequence). The CDR3 here is CSARETGLSYEQYF. As DNA, the CDR3 is TGCAGTGCTAGAGAAACCGGACTGAGTTACGAGCAGTACTTC.

The genes are TRBV29-1 and TRBJ2-5; a weak D match, TRBD1 (6 bases). CDR3 length: 15 residues. Between the trimmed V and J ends, which lost 1 base and 3 bases, there was a span of 15 bases. Germline V lookup: CDR1 SQVTM, CDR2 ANQGSEA. In DNA form, the CDR3 reads TGCAGCGTTGAAGGGGCAGGGGAGTTTGAAGAGACCCAGTACTTC. Encoded protein: CSVEGAGEFEETQYF.

The chain has TRBV2 and TRBJ2-5; D call uncertain. The germline V gene encodes CDR1 SNHLY and CDR2 FYNNEI. Trimming took off 6 bases at V and 5 bases at J, with 7 bases between the two ends. There are 11 residues in the CDR3. The CDR3 sequence is CASRAKETQYF. The DNA for the CDR3 is TGTGCCAGCAGAGCAAAGGAGACCCAGTACTTC.

This chain connects TRBV6-5 to TRBJ1-6; D is possibly TRBD1 (6 bases). This CDR3 region has 16 residues. V was shortened by 3 bases and J by 4 bases, with 13 bases between the two germline ends. CDR1 and CDR2 (germline): MNHEY, SVGAGI. CDR3 nucleotides: TGTGCCAGCAGTTATGGGGGGCGAAGATATAATTCACCCCTCCACTTT. Translated: CASSYGGRRYNSPLHF.

The gene calls are TRBV7-2 and TRBJ2-7, with D hard to call. This CDR3 is 16 amino acids long. Per the germline V gene, CDR1 is SGHTA and CDR2 is FQGNSA. Deletions cut 1 base from V and 0 bases from J, with 13 bases between. The CDR3 DNA sequence: TGTGCCAGCAGCTTAGTGAGCGCACTTCTCTCCTACGAGCAGTACTTC. Translated: CASSLVSALLSYEQYF.

The chain employs TRBV12-3 or TRBV12-4 and TRBJ1-2, with 7 bases identical to TRBD1. J gave up 0 bases and V 1 base, and 8 bases lay outside the gene matches. The CDR3 totals 17 residues. CDR3 region: CASSLVGRGEANYGYTF. DNA for the CDR3: TGTGCCAGCAGTTTAGTGGGCAGGGGGGAGGCTAACTATGGCTACACCTTC.

A few counts support this clonotype. The chain couples TRBV3-1 to TRBJ2-7; D gene ambiguous. CDR3 length: 15 amino acids. Germline-derived CDR1 and CDR2 are LGHDT and YNNKEL (reference sequence). V shed 4 bases and J shed 0 bases, with 13 bases lying between them. Here the CDR3 reads CASSPGVKGSYEQYF. In DNA, the CDR3 is TGTGCCAGCAGCCCTGGGGTGAAGGGCTCCTACGAGCAGTACTTC.

This clonotype was picked up a small number of times. V gene TRBV20-1 combines with J gene TRBJ2-7; a weak D match, TRBD1 (6 bases). The germline V gene has CDR1 DFQATT and CDR2 SNEGSKA (reference sequence). Deletions cut 3 bases from V and 0 bases from J, with 15 bases between. The CDR3 sequence is 15 residues long. The CDR3 loop is CSARETGSISYEQYF. CDR3 DNA sequence: TGCAGTGCTAGGGAAACAGGGAGCATCTCCTACGAGCAGTACTTC.

This clonotype was seen repeatedly, ten times or more. The genes are TRBV29-1 and TRBJ1-3; D gene ambiguous. The germline V gene encodes CDR1 SQVTM and CDR2 ANQGSEA. CDR3 length: 13 residues. V was clipped by 5 bases and J by 0 bases, with 8 bases between them. The CDR3 region has the DNA TGCAGCGTTATATCCTCCTCTGGAAACACCATATATTTT. Translating gives CSVISSSGNTIYF.

The sample holds many counts of this clonotype. The genes are TRBV12-3 or TRBV12-4 and TRBJ2-2; possibly TRBD2 for D (6 bases). The ends were cut back, 6 bases at V and 4 bases at J, with 15 bases in the middle. The CDR3 covers 15 residues. Here the CDR3 reads CASREGLTPTGELFF. CDR3 sequence (DNA): TGTGCCAGCAGGGAGGGCCTAACCCCCACCGGGGAGCTGTTTTTT.

This clonotype came up a few times. The chain links TRBV5-1 to TRBJ1-1; D might be TRBD1 (5 bases). Germline CDR1 and CDR2: SGHRS and YFSETQ. The V end was cut by 0 bases, the J end by 1 base, with 13 bases between. The CDR3 is 16 residues long. CDR3 region: CASSLDSSGWNTEAFF. The CDR3 DNA reads TGCGCCAGCAGCTTGGACTCCTCAGGGTGGAACACTGAAGCTTTCTTT.

This clonotype was detected only a few times. V and J are TRBV6-5 and TRBJ2-1; 12 bases map to TRBD1. Germline CDR1 reads MNHEY; CDR2 reads SVGAGI. The CDR3 has 17 amino acids. The V gene end was trimmed by 0 bases and the J gene end by 8 bases; junction bases not matched to a gene: 8. Here the CDR3 DNA reads TGTGCCAGCAGTTACTCGAAAAGGGGACAGGGGGCATATGAGCAGTTCTTC. Residues: CASSYSKRGQGAYEQFF.

Ten or more counts support this clonotype. This chain uses TRBV11-2 with TRBJ2-3; D might be TRBD1 (5 bases). Deletions cut 5 bases from V and 5 bases from J, with 20 bases between. The CDR3 is 16 residues long. Germline values: CDR1 SGHAT, CDR2 FQNNGV. CDR3 residues: CASSLLLTTGRDTQYF. In DNA form, the CDR3 reads TGTGCCAGCAGCCTATTACTGACCACAGGTAGAGATACGCAGTATTTT.

In this sample, this clonotype turned up a few times. The rearrangement joins TRBV7-2 to TRBJ2-3, with D hard to call. Trimming stripped 0 bases from V and 0 bases from J, with 10 bases between. The CDR3 contains 16 residues. The germline V gene encodes CDR1 SGHTA and CDR2 FQGNSA. DNA of the CDR3: TGTGCCAGCAGCTTAGCGGCAGGATCTAGCACAGATACGCAGTATTTT. As protein: CASSLAAGSSTDTQYF. The variable domain in full, completed from reference TRBV7-2 and TRBJ2-3, reads GAGVSQSPSNKVTEKGKDVELRCDPISGHTALYWYRQSLGQGLEFLIYFQGNSAPDKSGLPSDRFSAERTGGSVSTLTIQRTQQEDSAVYLCASSLAAGSSTDTQYFGPGTRLTVL.

Here the CDR3 reads CASSFKGQGSYEQYF. The CDR3 DNA reads TGTGCCAGCAGCTTTAAGGGACAGGGATCCTACGAGCAGTACTTC. The chain recombines TRBV7-8 with TRBJ2-7, with 9 bases matching TRBD1. With 3 bases clipped from V and 1 base from J, the junction kept 4 bases outside the gene matches. The germline gives CDR1 SGHVS, CDR2 FQNEAQ. The CDR3 has 15 amino acids. The whole variable domain, filled in from reference TRBV7-8 and TRBJ2-7, reads GAGVSQSPRYKVAKRGQDVALRCDPISGHVSLFWYQQALGQGPEFLTYFQNEAQLDKSGLPSDRFFAERPEGSVSTLKIQRTQQEDSAVYLCASSFKGQGSYEQYFGPGTRLTVT.

This clonotype showed up just a few times. The V gene is TRBV4-3, the J gene TRBJ2-3; a possible D gene is TRBD2 (5 bases). Between the trimmed V and J ends, which lost 0 bases and 8 bases, there was a span of 27 bases. Germline V gene data show CDR1 as LGHNA and CDR2 as YSLEER. This CDR3 region has 19 residues. CDR3: CASSQDSVLGGSWFGTQYF. CDR3 sequence (DNA): TGCGCCAGCAGCCAAGATTCGGTATTAGGCGGGTCGTGGTTTGGTACGCAGTATTTT.